The 6 T cell receptor beta chains below come from one sample, sequenced in a study of regulatory T cells in long-lasting Graves disease. The time point denotes: persistent/refractory GD, antithyroid drugs over 5 years with positive TRAb. Making the TCR library involved RNA that had been extracted from PBMCs. The authors built TCR beta libraries using iRepertoire HTBI primers and Arm-PCR of CDR3 regions. Using its own MiXCR run on the multiplex PCR reads, TCRdb lists one record per CDR3 protein. The sample carries 310,000 or so distinct CDR3 sequences, 15% to 20% recorded once. The sequencing here drew on peripheral blood mononuclear cells (PBMCs), taken when the disease was refractory, from a patient treated with antithyroid drugs. The receptor source for this set is a female donor with Graves disease.

Regarding this clonotype: The junction shows a germline mismatch at one end, possibly a read error. The chain combines TRBV5-1 with TRBJ1-4; a weak D match, TRBD1 (5 bases). Germline values: CDR1 SGHRS, CDR2 YFSETQ. The CDR3 sequence is 14 residues long. For the CDR3, the DNA is TGCGCCAGCAGCTCCGGGACGGTTAATGAAAACCTGTTTTTT. Translated: CASSSGTVNENLFF.

The chain uses TRBV3-1 and TRBJ1-4; D remains ambiguous. V lost 3 bases and J 8 bases, leaving 13 bases between the germline ends. The CDR3 consists of 14 residues. Looked up from germline, CDR1 is LGHDT and CDR2 is YNNKEL (reference sequence). The CDR3 DNA follows: TGTGCCAGCAGCCAGGGCCGAGTGGAGGAAAAACTGTTTTTT. Its protein product is CASSQGRVEEKLFF.

In its sample, this clonotype was seen many times. This chain uses TRBV20-1 with TRBJ2-5; D is undetermined. Germline CDR1 reads DFQATT; CDR2 reads SNEGSKA (reference sequence). This CDR3 region has 15 residues. Trimming shortened V by 0 bases and J by 7 bases, and 18 bases separated the two germline ends. Here the CDR3 reads CSARDSATAQWTQYF. The CDR3 bases are TGCAGTGCTAGAGATAGTGCCACTGCTCAATGGACCCAGTACTTC.

This clonotype was seen at least ten times. The rearrangement uses TRBV7-8 and TRBJ1-2; 7 bases fit TRBD1. The CDR3 runs to 14 residues. V lost 5 bases and J lost 6; bases outside the gene matches: 9. The germline V gene encodes CDR1 SGHVS and CDR2 FQNEAQ. CDR3 region: CASSLRQGPHGYTF. The DNA for the CDR3 is TGTGCCAGCAGCCTAAGACAGGGCCCTCATGGCTACACCTTC.

This clonotype was counted between two and nine times. This chain joins TRBV19 and TRBJ2-7; D gene uncertain. The V and J ends lost 3 bases and 3 bases respectively, with 9 bases between them. From germline, CDR1 is LNHDA and CDR2 SQIVND (reference sequence). The CDR3 length is 13 residues. CDR3 loop: CASSITTYYEQYF. CDR3 nucleotides: TGTGCCAGTAGTATTACCACATACTACGAGCAGTACTTC.

In this sample, this clonotype turned up many times. V gene TRBV6-2 or TRBV6-3 combines with J gene TRBJ1-5; 7 bases map to TRBD1. This CDR3 region has 16 residues. The germline V gene has CDR1 MNHEY and CDR2 SVGEGT. With V trimmed by 6 bases and J by 4 bases, 12 bases remained unmatched. The CDR3 protein is CASRLGYRGSNQPQHF. The CDR3 DNA follows: TGTGCCAGCAGGCTTGGGTACAGGGGAAGTAATCAGCCCCAGCATTTT.